These 12 T cell receptor beta chains were all obtained from the same sample, sequenced in a study of graft-versus-host responses after intestinal transplantation. This table comes from immunoSEQ multiplex PCR, and its TCRdb copy is limited to in-frame clones, with some not included. The table records more than 12,000 clones, under 70% of them present only once. Intraepithelial and lamina propria lymphocytes were freed from processed graft tissue. The input for sequencing was ileum tissue, taken 650 to 700 days after intestinal transplantation. These receptors came from a human patient who received an intestinal transplant, so some T cells may come from the graft donor.

A remark on this clone: Within the sample, other DNA sequences also encode this same CDR3. This chain joins TRBV9 and TRBJ2-3, with 7 nucleotides matching TRBD2. V lost 1 base, J lost 2 bases, and 4 bases stayed unmatched. Germline assignment: CDR1 SGDLS and CDR2 YYNGEE. The length of the CDR3 is 15 residues. CDR3 amino acids: CASSVFAGDTDTQYF. The DNA for the CDR3 is TGTGCCAGCAGCGTATTTGCGGGGGACACAGATACGCAGTATTTT.

The genes are TRBV6-1 and TRBJ2-7; 11 nucleotides align to TRBD1. Germline trimming cut 2 bases from V and 3 bases from J; bases unmatched to any gene: 6. Germline CDR1 MNHNS, CDR2 SASEGT. CDR3 length: 16 residues. The CDR3 nucleotides are TGTGCCAGCAGTGAATCCCCCGGGACAGGGGGCTACGAGCAGTACTTC. Its protein product is CASSESPGTGGYEQYF.

The chain links TRBV30 to TRBJ2-5, with 8 bases matching TRBD2. Trimming removed 5 bases from V and 2 bases from J; junction bases left unmatched: 4. This CDR3 contains 13 residues. The germline gives CDR1 GTSNPN, CDR2 SVGIG (reference sequence). The CDR3 DNA is TGTGCCTGGCGGACTAGCAGGCAAGAGACCCAGTACTTC. This gives the protein CAWRTSRQETQYF. Filled out from reference TRBV30 and TRBJ2-5, the complete variable domain reads SQTIHQWPATLVQPVGSPLSLECTVEGTSNPNLYWYRQAAGRGLQLLFYSVGIGQISSEVPQNLSASRPQDRQFILSSKKLLLSDSGFYLCAWRTSRQETQYFGPGTRLLVL.

The rearrangement joins TRBV9 to TRBJ2-5; 7 bases map to TRBD1. J was trimmed by 2 bases and V by 2 bases; bases with no gene match: 6. The CDR3 sequence is 15 residues long. The germline V gene has CDR1 SGDLS and CDR2 YYNGEE. The CDR3 spells CASSVLGQVQETQYF. The CDR3 bases are TGTGCCAGCAGCGTCCTCGGACAGGTTCAAGAGACCCAGTACTTC.

This clone was seen more than once but under ten times. This chain joins TRBV2 and TRBJ1-2, with D hard to call. There are 15 residues in the CDR3. Trimming left V 4 bases short and J 0 bases short, with 12 bases between. Germline lookup yields CDR1 SNHLY and CDR2 FYNNEI. The CDR3 region is CASSALDEANYGYTF. CDR3 DNA sequence: TGTGCCAGCAGTGCCTTAGACGAGGCTAACTATGGCTACACCTTC.

This clone has a single count. V usage is TRBV4-3 and J usage is TRBJ2-3; TRBD2 might be the D (5 bases). The CDR3 length is 17 residues. Between the trimmed V and J ends, which lost 4 bases and 6 bases, there was a span of 23 bases. Per the germline V gene, CDR1 is LGHNA and CDR2 is YSLEER. The CDR3 DNA sequence: TGCGCCAGCAGCCCCCAGCCTCCCGGCGAGGGAGCGGATACGCAGTATTTT. This sequence encodes CASSPQPPGEGADTQYF.

This clone was picked up a small number of times. The V and J genes are TRBV10-3 and TRBJ1-1, with 10 bases fitting TRBD1. The CDR3 contains 14 residues. V was clipped by 4 bases and J by 4 bases; unmatched bases: 3. Looked up from germline, CDR1 is ENHRY and CDR2 is SYGVKD. The CDR3 spells CAISAGQGITEAFF. As DNA, the CDR3 is TGTGCCATCAGTGCGGGACAGGGGATCACTGAAGCTTTCTTT.

This chain connects TRBV7-9 to TRBJ1-5; D remains ambiguous. The germline V gene encodes CDR1 SEHNR and CDR2 FQNEAQ (reference sequence). The CDR3 extends over 16 amino acids. Trimming shortened V by 2 bases and J by 1 base, and 12 bases separated the two germline ends. The CDR3 protein is CASSLRSRFSNQPQHF. The DNA of the CDR3 is TGTGCCAGCAGCTTAAGATCCAGGTTCAGCAATCAGCCCCAGCATTTT.

The DNA for the CDR3 is TGCGCCAGCAGTGCAGGGGGAGGTAACATTCAGTACTTC. Protein product: CASSAGGGNIQYF. The V and J genes are TRBV10-1 and TRBJ2-4, with a tentative D call TRBD1 (7 bases). V lost 4 bases to trimming and J lost 7 bases, with 11 bases between them. CDR3 size: 13 residues. Germline loops: CDR1 WNHNN, CDR2 SYGVQD (reference sequence).

The chain links TRBV12-2 to TRBJ2-7; no check of the table's D call, TRBD2, against the DNA was made. TRBV12-2 constitutes a pseudogene. The CDR3 contains 23 residues. The CDR3 reads CASRSHRRRVAGGQAPNSYEQYF. DNA for the CDR3: TGTGCAAGTCGCTCCCACCGTCGGCGGGTAGCGGGGGGCCAGGCCCCGAACTCCTACGAGCAGTACTTC.

The rearrangement uses TRBV5-1 and TRBJ2-5, with 8 positions matching TRBD1. The CDR3 has 15 residues. J gave up 4 bases and V 5 bases, and 10 bases lay outside the gene matches. Per germline, CDR1 SGHRS and CDR2 YFSETQ. CDR3 residues: CASSSPGQGGETQYF. The CDR3 DNA reads as TGCGCCAGCAGTTCACCCGGACAGGGTGGAGAGACCCAGTACTTC.

The V gene is TRBV15, the J gene TRBJ2-1, with a weak D call TRBD2 (7 bases). Trimming cost V 0 bases and J 6 bases, with 15 bases left between them. This CDR3 region has 16 residues. Germline V CDR1 and CDR2: LNHNV, YYDKDF (reference sequence). The CDR3 region has the DNA TGTGCCACCAGCAGAGATCTCGGGGGGCGGGTCAATGAGCAGTTCTTC. Protein product: CATSRDLGGRVNEQFF. The full variable domain, with the rest looked up from reference TRBV15 and TRBJ2-1, is DAMVIQNPRYQVTQFGKPVTLSCSQTLNHNVMYWYQQKSSQAPKLLFHYYDKDFNNEADTPDNFQSRRPNTSFCFLDIRSPGLGDTAMYLCATSRDLGGRVNEQFFGPGTRLTVL.